This TCR beta chain was sequenced for a study of control samples from healthy donors and cancer patients. Sequencing was performed with immunoSEQ multiplex PCR; in TCRdb, only in-frame clones are kept and a portion is missing. Among over 150,000 clones listed, 91% were seen once. Trimming cost V 2 bases and J 3 bases, with 17 bases left between them. The CDR3 contains 17 residues. Germline V gives CDR1 SGHRS, CDR2 YFSETQ. This receptor was obtained from a woman aged 40-49 years in good health. The chain employs TRBV5-1 and TRBJ2-2, with D tentatively TRBD2 (6 bases). The material sequenced was blood. CDR3 bases: TGCGCCAGCAGCTTAAATTTGGGGGTAGCGGACACCGGGGAGCTGTTTTTT. Translating it yields CASSLNLGVADTGELFF.